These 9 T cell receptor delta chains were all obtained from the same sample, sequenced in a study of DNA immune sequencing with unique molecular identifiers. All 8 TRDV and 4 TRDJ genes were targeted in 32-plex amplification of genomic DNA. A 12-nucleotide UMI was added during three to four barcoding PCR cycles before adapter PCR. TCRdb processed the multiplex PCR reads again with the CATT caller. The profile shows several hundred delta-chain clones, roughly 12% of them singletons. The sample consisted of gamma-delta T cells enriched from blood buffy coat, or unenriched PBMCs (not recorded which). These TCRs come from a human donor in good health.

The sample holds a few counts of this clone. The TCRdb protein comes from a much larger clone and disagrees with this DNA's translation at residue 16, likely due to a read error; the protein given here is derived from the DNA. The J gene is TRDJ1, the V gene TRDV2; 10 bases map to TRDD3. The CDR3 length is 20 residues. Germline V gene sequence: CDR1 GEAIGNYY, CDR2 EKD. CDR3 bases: TGTGCCTGTGACCCCGTACTGGGGGATGCGAAAGGGAGAGGACCCGAAAAACTCATCTTT. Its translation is CACDPVLGDAKGRGPEKLIF.

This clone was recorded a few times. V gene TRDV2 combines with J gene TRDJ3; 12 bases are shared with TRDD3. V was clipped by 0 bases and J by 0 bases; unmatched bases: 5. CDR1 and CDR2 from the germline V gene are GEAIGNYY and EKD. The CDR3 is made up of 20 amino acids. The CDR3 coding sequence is TGTGCCTGTGACACCGGAACTGGGGGATACCTCTCCTGGGACACCCGACAGATGTTTTTC. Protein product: CACDTGTGGYLSWDTRQMFF.

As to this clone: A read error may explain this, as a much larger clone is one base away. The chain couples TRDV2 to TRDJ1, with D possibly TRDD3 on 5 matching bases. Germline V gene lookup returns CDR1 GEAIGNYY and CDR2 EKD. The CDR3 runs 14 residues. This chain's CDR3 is CACDTTGRADNLIF. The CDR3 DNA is TGTGCCTGTGACACTACTGGACGTGCCGATAATCTCATCTTT.

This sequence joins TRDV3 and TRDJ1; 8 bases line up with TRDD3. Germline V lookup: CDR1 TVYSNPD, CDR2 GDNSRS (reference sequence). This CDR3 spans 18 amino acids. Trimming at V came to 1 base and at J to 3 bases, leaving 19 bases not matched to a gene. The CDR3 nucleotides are TGTGCCTTTAAAACCCGTTTTCTGGGGATACCTCGGGCCGATAAACTCATCTTT. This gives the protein CAFKTRFLGIPRADKLIF.

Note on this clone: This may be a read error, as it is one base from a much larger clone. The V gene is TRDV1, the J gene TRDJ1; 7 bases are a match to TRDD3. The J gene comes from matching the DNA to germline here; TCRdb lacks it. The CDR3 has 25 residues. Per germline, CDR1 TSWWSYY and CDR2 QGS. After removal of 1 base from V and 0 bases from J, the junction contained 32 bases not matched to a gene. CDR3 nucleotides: TGTGCTCTTGGGGAACGTAAGTTCTCAGACCTTACTGTGGGATACTTTTCGGTCAACACCGATAAACTCATCTTT. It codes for CALGERKFSDLTVGYFSVNTDKLIF.

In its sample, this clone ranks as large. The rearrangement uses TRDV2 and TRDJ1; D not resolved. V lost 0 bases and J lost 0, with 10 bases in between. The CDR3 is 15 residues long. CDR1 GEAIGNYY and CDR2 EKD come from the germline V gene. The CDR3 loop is CACDTVGPYTDKLIF. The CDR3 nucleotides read TGTGCCTGTGACACCGTAGGGCCGTACACCGATAAACTCATCTTT.

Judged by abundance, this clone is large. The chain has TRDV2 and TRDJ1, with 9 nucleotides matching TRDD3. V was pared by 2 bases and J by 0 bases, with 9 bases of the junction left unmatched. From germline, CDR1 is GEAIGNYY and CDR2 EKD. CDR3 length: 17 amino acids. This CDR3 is CACDKLGDPPYTDKLIF. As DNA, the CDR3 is TGTGCCTGTGACAAACTGGGGGACCCCCCCTACACCGATAAACTCATCTTT.

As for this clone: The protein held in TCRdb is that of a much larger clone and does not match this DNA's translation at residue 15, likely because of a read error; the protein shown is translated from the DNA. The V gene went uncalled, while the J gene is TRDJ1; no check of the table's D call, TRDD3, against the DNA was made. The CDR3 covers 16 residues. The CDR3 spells CACDKLGDTQADKLTF. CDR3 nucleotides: TGTGCCTGTGACAAGCTGGGGGATACGCAGGCCGATAAACTCACCTTT.

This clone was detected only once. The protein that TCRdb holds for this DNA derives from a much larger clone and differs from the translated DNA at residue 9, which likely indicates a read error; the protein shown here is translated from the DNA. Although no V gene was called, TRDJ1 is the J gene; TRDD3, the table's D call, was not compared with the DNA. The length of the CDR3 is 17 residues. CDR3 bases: TGTGCCTGTGACACCCTTACTGGGGTACCCTACACCGATAAACTCATCTTT. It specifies CACDTLTGVPYTDKLIF.